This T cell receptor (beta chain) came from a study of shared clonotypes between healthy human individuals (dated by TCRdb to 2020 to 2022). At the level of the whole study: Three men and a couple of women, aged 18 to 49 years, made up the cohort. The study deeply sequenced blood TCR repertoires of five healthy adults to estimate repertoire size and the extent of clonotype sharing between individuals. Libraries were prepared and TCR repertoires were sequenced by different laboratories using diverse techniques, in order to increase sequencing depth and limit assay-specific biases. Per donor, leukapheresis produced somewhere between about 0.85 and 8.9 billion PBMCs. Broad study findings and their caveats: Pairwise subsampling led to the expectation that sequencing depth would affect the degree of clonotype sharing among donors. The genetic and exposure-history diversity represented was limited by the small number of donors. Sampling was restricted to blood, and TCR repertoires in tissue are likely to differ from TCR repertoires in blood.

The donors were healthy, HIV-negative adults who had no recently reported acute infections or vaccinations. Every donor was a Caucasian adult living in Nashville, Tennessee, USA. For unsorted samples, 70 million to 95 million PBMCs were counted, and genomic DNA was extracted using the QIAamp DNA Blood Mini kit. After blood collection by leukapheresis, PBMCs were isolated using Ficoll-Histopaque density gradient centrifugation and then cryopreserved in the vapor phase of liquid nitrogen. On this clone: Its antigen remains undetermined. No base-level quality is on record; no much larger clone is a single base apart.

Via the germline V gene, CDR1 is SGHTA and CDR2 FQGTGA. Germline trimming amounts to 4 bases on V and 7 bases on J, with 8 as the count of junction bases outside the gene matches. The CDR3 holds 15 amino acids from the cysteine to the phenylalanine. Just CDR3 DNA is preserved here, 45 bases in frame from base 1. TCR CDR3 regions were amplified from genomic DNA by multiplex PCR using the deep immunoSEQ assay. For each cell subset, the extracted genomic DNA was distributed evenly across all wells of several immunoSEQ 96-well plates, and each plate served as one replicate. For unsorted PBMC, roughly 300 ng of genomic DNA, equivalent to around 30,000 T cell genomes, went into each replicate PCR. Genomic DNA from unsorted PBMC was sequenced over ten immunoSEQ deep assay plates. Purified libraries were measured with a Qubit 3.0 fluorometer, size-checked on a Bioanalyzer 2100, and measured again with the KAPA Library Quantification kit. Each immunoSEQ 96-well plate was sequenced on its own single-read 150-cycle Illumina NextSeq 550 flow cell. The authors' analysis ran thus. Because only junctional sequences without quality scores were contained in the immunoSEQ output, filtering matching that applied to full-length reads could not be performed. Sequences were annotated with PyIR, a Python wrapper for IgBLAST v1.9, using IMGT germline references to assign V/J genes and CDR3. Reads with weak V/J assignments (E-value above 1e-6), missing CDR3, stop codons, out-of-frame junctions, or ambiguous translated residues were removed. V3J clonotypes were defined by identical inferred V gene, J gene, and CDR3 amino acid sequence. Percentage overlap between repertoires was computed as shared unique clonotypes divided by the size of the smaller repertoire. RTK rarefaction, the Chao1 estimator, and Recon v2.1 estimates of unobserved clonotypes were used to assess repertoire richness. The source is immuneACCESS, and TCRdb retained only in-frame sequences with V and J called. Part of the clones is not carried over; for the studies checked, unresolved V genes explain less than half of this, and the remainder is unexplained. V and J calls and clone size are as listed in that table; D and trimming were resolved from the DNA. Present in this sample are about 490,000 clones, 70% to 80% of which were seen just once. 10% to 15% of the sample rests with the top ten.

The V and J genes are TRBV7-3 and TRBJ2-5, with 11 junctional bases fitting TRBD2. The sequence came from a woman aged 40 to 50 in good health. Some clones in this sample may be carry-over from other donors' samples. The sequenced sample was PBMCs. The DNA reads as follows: TGTGCCAGCAGCTCACTAGCGGGAGAGATAGCGACCCAGTACTTC. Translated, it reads CASSSLAGEIATQYF. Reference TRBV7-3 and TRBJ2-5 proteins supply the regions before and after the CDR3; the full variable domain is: GAGVSQTPSNKVTEKGKYVELRCDPISGHTALYWYRQSLGQGPEFLIYFQGTGAADDSGLPNDRFFAVRPEGSVSTLKIQRTERGDSAVYLCASSSLAGEIATQYFGPGTRLLVL.